This passage covers 21 T cell receptor beta chains from one sample sequenced in a study of molecular identifiers for immune sequencing clone quantification. MiXCR, applied by TCRdb to the PCR reads, yields one record per CDR3 protein. Of about half a million distinct CDR3 sequences listed, about 25% were seen once; the top ten hold roughly 0.77%. The specimen sequenced was naive CD8+ T cells from blood, with Jurkat cell RNA spiked in. Subset indicated: FACS-sorted CD8+CD4-CCR7+CD45RA+ naive T cells. The receptors originated from a human donor in good health. Some libraries in this study had Jurkat cell RNA spiked in.

This clonotype has at least ten counts. The chain links TRBV16 to TRBJ2-3, with D uncertain. Deletions cut 4 bases from V and 2 bases from J, with 4 bases between. This CDR3 spans 12 amino acids. The germline V gene has CDR1 KGHSY and CDR2 FQNENV. For the CDR3, the DNA is TGTGCCAGCAGCCGAACCACAGATACGCAGTATTTT. Its protein is CASSRTTDTQYF.

This chain uses TRBV5-1 with TRBJ2-1; 7 bases are shared with TRBD2. This CDR3 contains 15 residues. Germline V gene data show CDR1 as SGHRS and CDR2 as YFSETQ. The junction had 6 bases not matched to a gene; V was cut back by 0 bases and J by 6 bases. CDR3 sequence: CASSLELALGNEQFF. Written as DNA, the CDR3 is TGCGCCAGCAGCTTGGAACTAGCGTTGGGCAATGAGCAGTTCTTC.

This clonotype was detected many times. The genes are TRBV12-5 and TRBJ1-1; 9 bases align to TRBD1. Per germline, CDR1 LGHNT and CDR2 FRNRAP. After removal of 1 base from V and 1 base from J, the junction contained 4 bases not matched to a gene. The CDR3 has 16 residues. The CDR3 sequence: CASGLDRGHRNTEAFF. Written as DNA, the CDR3 is TGTGCTAGTGGTTTGGACAGGGGGCATAGGAACACTGAAGCTTTCTTT.

This clonotype was seen many times. The chain carries TRBV12-3 or TRBV12-4 and TRBJ2-4; a possible D gene is TRBD1 (6 bases). This CDR3 is built from 16 residues. Deletions cut 6 bases from V and 0 bases from J, with 15 bases between. The CDR3 DNA reads as TGTGCCAGCAGCACCTCTGGGGGCGTAGCCAAAAACATTCAGTACTTC. Protein: CASSTSGGVAKNIQYF.

At least ten counts were recorded for this clonotype. This chain uses TRBV6-2 or TRBV6-3 with TRBJ2-7, with no clear D. Trimming left V 5 bases short and J 7 bases short, with 15 bases between. The germline gives CDR1 MNHEY, CDR2 SVGEGT. The CDR3 sequence is 13 residues long. In DNA form, the CDR3 reads TGTGCCAGCAGTGAGTCTTTGCCTTCGGAGCAGTACTTC. It yields the protein CASSESLPSEQYF.

This CDR3 reads CASSGKARDSGRYNEQFF. In DNA form, the CDR3 reads TGTGCCAGCAGTGGAAAAGCCCGGGACAGCGGACGATACAATGAGCAGTTCTTC. This chain joins TRBV25-1 and TRBJ2-1, with TRBD1 matching over 7 bases. V lost 4 bases, J lost 4 bases, and 16 bases stayed unmatched. Looked up from germline, CDR1 is MGHDK and CDR2 is SYGVNS. This CDR3 has 18 residues.

The CDR3 DNA reads as TGTGCCGCGGGTCGGGGGACTATGTATCATGAGCAGTTCTTC. It translates to CAAGRGTMYHEQFF. The chain links TRBV27 to TRBJ2-1, with 7 bases that match TRBD2. V gave up 11 bases and J gave up 8 bases; unmatched junction bases: 15. The germline V gene has CDR1 MNHEY and CDR2 SMNVEV (reference sequence). The CDR3 runs to 14 residues.

There are a few counts of this clonotype. The chain has TRBV6-5 and TRBJ2-3; D is tentatively TRBD1 or TRBD2 (6 bases each). The germline V gene encodes CDR1 MNHEY and CDR2 SVGAGI. With 6 bases removed from V and 0 bases from J, the gap between germline ends came to 19 bases. The CDR3 runs to 17 residues. The CDR3 bases are TGTGCCAGCAGCAACGATCTCGGGGGCTCTAGCACAGATACGCAGTATTTT. Its protein product is CASSNDLGGSSTDTQYF.

There are a few counts of this clonotype. This chain joins TRBV6-2 or TRBV6-3 and TRBJ2-7; D is unresolved. V was pared by 10 bases and J by 0 bases, with 4 bases between. The CDR3 loop spans 10 amino acids. The germline V gene has CDR1 MNHEY and CDR2 SVGEGT. Here the CDR3 reads CATFSYEQYF. CDR3 sequence (DNA): TGTGCCACCTTCTCCTACGAGCAGTACTTC.

This clonotype has at least ten counts. This rearrangement joins TRBV30 to TRBJ1-5; D gene ambiguous. The germline V gene has CDR1 GTSNPN and CDR2 SVGIG (reference sequence). V dropped 3 bases and J dropped 3 bases, with 12 bases sitting between them. The CDR3 contains 14 residues. The CDR3 DNA is TGTGCCTGGAGCCCTATAATGTCCAATCAGCCCCAGCATTTT. Amino acids: CAWSPIMSNQPQHF.

This clonotype was counted at least ten times. This rearrangement joins TRBV28 to TRBJ1-1; 8 bases line up with TRBD1. V lost 4 bases and J lost 4; bases outside the gene matches: 5. From germline, CDR1 is MDHEN and CDR2 SYDVKM. The CDR3 runs to 14 residues. The chain's CDR3 is CASSYRGRSTEAFF. DNA for the CDR3: TGTGCCAGCAGTTACAGGGGGAGGTCCACTGAAGCTTTCTTT.

This clonotype occurred a few times. V and J are TRBV5-4 and TRBJ1-2; tentatively, D is TRBD1 (6 bases). The CDR3 sequence is 15 residues long. Germline V gives CDR1 SGHNT, CDR2 YYREEE (reference sequence). Trimming cost V 0 bases and J 3 bases, with 12 bases left between them. CDR3 in amino acids: CASSLAGGVDYGYTF. The DNA of the CDR3 is TGTGCCAGCAGCTTGGCCGGGGGCGTTGACTATGGCTACACCTTC. The entire variable domain, with the rest obtained from reference TRBV5-4 and TRBJ1-2, is as follows: ETGVTQSPTHLIKTRGQQVTLRCSSQSGHNTVSWYQQALGQGPQFIFQYYREEENGRGNFPPRFSGLQFPNYSSELNVNALELDDSALYLCASSLAGGVDYGYTFGSGTRLTVV.

This chain uses TRBV4-2 with TRBJ2-7; 11 bases align to TRBD1. With V trimmed by 4 bases and J by 7 bases, 6 bases remained unmatched. CDR1 is LGHNA, CDR2 YNFKEQ, per germline. The CDR3 has 14 amino acids. The CDR3 coding sequence is TGTGCCAGCAGCCCGGACAGGGGGCTTGAGGAGCAGTACTTC. Amino acid sequence: CASSPDRGLEEQYF.

The J gene is TRBJ2-7, the V gene TRBV4-3, with D perhaps matching TRBD1 (5 bases). Germline V gives CDR1 LGHNA, CDR2 YSLEER. Trimming took 1 base from V and 1 from J, leaving 8 bases between them. The CDR3 runs to 14 residues. In DNA form, the CDR3 reads TGCGCCAGCAGCCAAGCGAGACAGTCCTACGAGCAGTACTTC. It specifies CASSQARQSYEQYF.

Remarks on this clonotype: One junction end disagrees with the germline gene, perhaps due to a read error. CDR3 DNA sequence: TGTGCCGATTCCGAGGTACCAAGCACAGATACGCGGTATTTT. This sequence encodes CADSEVPSTDTRYF. The genes are TRBV27 and TRBJ2-3; D unclear. Germline CDR1 reads MNHEY; CDR2 reads SMNVEV (reference sequence). The CDR3 has 14 amino acids.

J is TRBJ2-3 and V is TRBV10-3; 8 bases are shared with TRBD2. Germline lookup yields CDR1 ENHRY and CDR2 SYGVKD. The CDR3 loop spans 15 amino acids. Trimming removed 4 bases from V and 4 bases from J; junction bases left unmatched: 7. The CDR3 DNA reads TGTGCCATCAGTGCGCCCGGGACTAGTCCAGATACGCAGTATTTT. Translated: CAISAPGTSPDTQYF.

This clonotype has ten or more counts. The DNA of the CDR3 is TGTGCCAGCAGTTTACTTGAGTATGGGGGAGAAAACATTCAGTACTTC. Protein: CASSLLEYGGENIQYF. The V and J genes are TRBV28 and TRBJ2-4; D may correspond to TRBD1 or TRBD2 (5 bases each). Trimming shortened V by 2 bases and J by 5 bases, and 16 bases separated the two germline ends. The CDR3 loop spans 16 amino acids. The germline V gene has CDR1 MDHEN and CDR2 SYDVKM.

The table lists this clonotype with many counts. The chain joins TRBV20-1 to TRBJ2-7, with D uncertain. The CDR3 is 14 amino acids. Germline assignment: CDR1 DFQATT and CDR2 SNEGSKA (reference sequence). Trimming pared 2 bases from V and 0 bases from J, leaving 11 bases between. The CDR3 nucleotides read TGCAGTGCTAGACCGACCGAGCCCTCCTACGAGCAGTACTTC. Translated, it gives CSARPTEPSYEQYF.

As DNA, the CDR3 is TGTGCCAGTAGCAGACAGGGGACTAGCGGGAGGGGTCCCGAGACCCAGTACTTC. Protein: CASSRQGTSGRGPETQYF. This chain uses TRBV6-5 with TRBJ2-5, with 16 bases aligning to TRBD2. Germline values: CDR1 MNHEY, CDR2 SVGAGI. The junction had 15 bases not matched to a gene; V was cut back by 9 bases and J by 5 bases. The CDR3 extends over 18 amino acids.

This clonotype was picked up a small number of times. This may come from a read error, since a much larger clone is one base off. The missing conserved phenylalanine or tryptophan at the end of this CDR3 makes a read error likely. V gene TRBV4-3 combines with J gene TRBJ2-3; the match to TRBD2 covers 11 bases. The V and J ends lost 8 bases and 5 bases, in that order; junction bases with no gene match: 9. This CDR3 is 15 amino acids long. The germline CDR1 and CDR2 sequences are LGHNA and YSLEER. This CDR3 is CASCPGLAEQDTQYS. For the CDR3, the DNA is TGCGCCAGCTGTCCGGGACTAGCGGAACAAGATACGCAGTATTCT.

This clonotype occurred many times. The chain links TRBV5-1 to TRBJ2-7; D remains ambiguous. Germline-derived CDR1 and CDR2 are SGHRS and YFSETQ. CDR3 length: 13 residues. V lost 4 bases and J lost 3, with 11 bases in between. CDR3 region: CASSPDQGYEQYF. The CDR3 DNA follows: TGCGCCAGCAGCCCAGACCAAGGCTACGAGCAGTACTTC. Based on the CDR3 plus reference TRBV5-1 and TRBJ2-7, the full variable domain is KAGVTQTPRYLIKTRGQQVTLSCSPISGHRSVSWYQQTPGQGLQFLFEYFSETQRNKGNFPGRFSGRQFSNSRSEMNVSTLELGDSALYLCASSPDQGYEQYFGPGTRLTVT.